Below, 4 T cell receptor beta chains from the same sample are listed, as sequenced in a study of T cells in Graves' hyperthyroidism and ophthalmopathy. Using RNA transcripts as the source, TCR beta CDR3 regions were amplified. Primed by the HTBI set, a first-round RT-PCR was run on the TCR CDR3. A single record per CDR3 protein comes from TCRdb applying MiXCR to the multiplex PCR reads. The sample lists roughly 380,000 distinct CDR3 sequences; roughly an eighth were seen once. Sequenced material: blood. Every receptor here comes from a woman between 18 and 29 years old with Graves' hyperthyroidism.

This clonotype was observed many times. V usage is TRBV20-1 and J usage is TRBJ2-1; 8 bases line up with TRBD2. After removal of 3 bases from V and 7 bases from J, the junction contained 2 bases not matched to a gene. The germline V gene encodes CDR1 DFQATT and CDR2 SNEGSKA (reference sequence). This CDR3 is built from 12 residues. CDR3 bases: TGCAGTGCTAGGCCGGGGGGGAATGAGCAGTTCTTC. Its protein product is CSARPGGNEQFF.

This clonotype was seen ten or more times. The V gene is TRBV20-1, the J gene TRBJ1-6; D remains unclear. Germline V CDR1 and CDR2: DFQATT, SNEGSKA (reference sequence). The germline V and J ends were trimmed by 1 base and 4 bases, with 8 bases remaining between them. The CDR3 is 14 residues long. The CDR3 here is CSARVGMYNSPLHF. For the CDR3, the DNA is TGCAGTGCTAGAGTTGGGATGTATAATTCACCCCTCCACTTT.

This clonotype has only a few counts. The chain has TRBV20-1 and TRBJ2-6; D uncertain. The V gene's germline CDR1 is DFQATT and CDR2 SNEGSKA (reference sequence). CDR3 length equals 13 residues. The ends were cut back, 6 bases at V and 2 bases at J, with 8 bases in the middle. CDR3: CSAVLAGANVLTF. The CDR3 nucleotides are TGCAGTGCCGTTTTGGCTGGGGCCAACGTCCTGACTTTC.

This clonotype was seen a handful of times. The rearrangement uses TRBV27 and TRBJ1-5; D uncertain. Looked up from germline, CDR1 is MNHEY and CDR2 is SMNVEV (reference sequence). V was pared by 3 bases and J by 3 bases, with 9 bases between. The CDR3 contains 14 residues. Here the CDR3 reads CASSFSGLNQPQHF. CDR3 DNA sequence: TGTGCCAGCAGTTTCTCCGGACTCAATCAGCCCCAGCATTTT.